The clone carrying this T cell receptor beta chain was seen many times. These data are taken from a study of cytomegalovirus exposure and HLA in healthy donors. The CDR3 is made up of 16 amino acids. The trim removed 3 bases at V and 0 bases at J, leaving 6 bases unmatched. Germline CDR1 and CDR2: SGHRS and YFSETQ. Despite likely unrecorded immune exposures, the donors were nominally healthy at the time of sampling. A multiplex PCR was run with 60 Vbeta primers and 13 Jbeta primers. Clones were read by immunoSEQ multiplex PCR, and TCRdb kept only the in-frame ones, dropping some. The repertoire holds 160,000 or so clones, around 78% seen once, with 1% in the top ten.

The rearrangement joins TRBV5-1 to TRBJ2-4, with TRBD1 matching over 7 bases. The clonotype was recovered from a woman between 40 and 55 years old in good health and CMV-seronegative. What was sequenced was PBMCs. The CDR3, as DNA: TGCGCCAGCAGCTGGGGGACAGATCTAGCCAAAAACATTCAGTACTTC. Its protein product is CASSWGTDLAKNIQYF.